This TCR beta chain was recovered during a study of T cells after yellow fever vaccination. The overall study: Low-cell-number fractions underwent preparation using SMART-Seq v4 Ultra Low Input.

Conversion of TCR transcripts into cDNA relied on 5'RACE template switching, which added a universal primer site and UMIs. One entry per CDR3 protein, called by TCRdb with MiXCR from the 5' RACE reads. This table holds about 120,000 distinct CDR3 sequences, about 16% found once. The germline V and J ends were trimmed by 8 bases and 5 bases, with 12 bases remaining between them. Germline CDR1 reads MDHEN; CDR2 reads SYDVKM. CDR3 length equals 12 residues. This clonotype was observed a handful of times. The sequence was collected from a man aged 18 to 30 who received the YFV17D yellow fever vaccine. This specimen was CD8+ T cells sorted from PBMCs, taken 5 days after the yellow fever booster vaccination. The chain uses TRBV28 and TRBJ2-5; D assignment may be TRBD1 or TRBD2 (5 bases each). The CDR3 loop reads CASHRWGETQYF. CDR3 sequence (DNA): TGTGCCAGCCATCGGTGGGGGGAGACCCAGTACTTC.